This T cell receptor beta chain was captured by sequencing in a study of CD8+ T cells in alopecia areata. As for the study in general: It was oral tofacitinib, at 5 to 10 mg twice daily, that treated patients received.

Study observations and caveats: Both scalp clonality and the expanded CD8+ clones among the top 100 showed a significant decrease with tofacitinib. Shared TCR sequences were less clear between patients than in mice, possibly partly from HLA diversity. On tofacitinib, scalp and blood still held many of the expanded lesional clones.

The CDR3 runs to 14 residues. The ends lost 1 base at V and 3 bases at J; junction bases unmatched: 5. In germline, CDR1 is SQVTM, CDR2 ANQGSEA. With respect to this clone: Its antigen is undetermined.

cDNA prepared by RNA extraction and subsequent reverse transcription served as the template for sequencing. Clones were sequenced by immunoSEQ multiplex PCR, and TCRdb holds only the in-frame ones, with some missing. The sample gives nearly 110,000 clones, 84% of which show up once; over 20% is in the top ten. Treatment here: oral pan-JAK inhibitor, 5-10 mg twice daily. This receptor was obtained from a human donor with alopecia areata. This specimen consisted of CD8+ T cells sorted from blood, obtained at week 24, from a patient treated with tofacitinib. The chain couples TRBV29-1 to TRBJ2-7; 8 positions agree with TRBD1. CDR3 sequence: CSVEVAGGNYEQYF. The CDR3 DNA sequence: TGCAGCGTTGAAGTGGCAGGGGGCAACTACGAGCAGTACTTC.